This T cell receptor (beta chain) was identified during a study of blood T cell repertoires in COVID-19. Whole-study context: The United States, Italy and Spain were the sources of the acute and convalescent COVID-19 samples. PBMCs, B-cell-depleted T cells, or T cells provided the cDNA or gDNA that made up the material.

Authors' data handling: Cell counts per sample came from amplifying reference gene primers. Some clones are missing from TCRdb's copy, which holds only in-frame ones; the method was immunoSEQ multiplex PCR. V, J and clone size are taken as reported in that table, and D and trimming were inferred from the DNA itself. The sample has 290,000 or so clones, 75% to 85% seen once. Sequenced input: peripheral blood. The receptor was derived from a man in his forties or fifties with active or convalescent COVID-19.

The CDR3 DNA sequence: TGTGCCAGGGGAGGAGACCCCGGCACAGATACGCAGTATTTT. Its protein is CARGGDPGTDTQYF. The chain employs TRBV2 and TRBJ2-3; D perhaps matches TRBD2 (6 bases). Between the trimmed V and J ends, which lost 9 bases and 1 base, there was a span of 14 bases. There are 14 residues in the CDR3. Germline CDR1 SNHLY, CDR2 FYNNEI.